This TCR beta chain was recovered during a study of T cells in Graves' hyperthyroidism and ophthalmopathy. General study points: A model of 13 V-J features distinguished ophthalmopathy from stable hyperthyroidism. Most clonotypes expanded in the thyroid (above 0.001) were also present in blood.

The length of the CDR3 is 15 residues. Germline CDR1 is SGHAT and CDR2 is FQNNGV. Deletions cut 5 bases from V and 0 bases from J, with 11 bases between. TCR beta CDR3 region amplification was performed from RNA transcripts. First-round RT-PCR with HTBI primers amplified the TCR CDR3 region. Each CDR3 protein gets one entry after TCRdb re-called the multiplex PCR reads with MiXCR. The table has 550,000 to 650,000 distinct CDR3 sequences, approximately 15% seen once. This clonotype was seen at least ten times. What it binds is not known. Hyperthyroidism had been newly diagnosed in patients aged 18 to 65, and its duration was under 2 months. Clinicians diagnosed patients from clinical symptoms, serum thyroxine and TRAb, thyroid ultrasound and orbital computed tomography.

This rearrangement joins TRBV11-2 to TRBJ1-5; D may be TRBD1 (5 bases). The source of this sequence is a woman in her twenties or thirties with Graves' hyperthyroidism that later progressed to Graves' ophthalmopathy. Sequencing used blood. The CDR3 protein is CASSPGRGSNQPQHF. The CDR3 region has the DNA TGTGCCAGCAGCCCAGGGAGGGGTAGCAATCAGCCCCAGCATTTT.